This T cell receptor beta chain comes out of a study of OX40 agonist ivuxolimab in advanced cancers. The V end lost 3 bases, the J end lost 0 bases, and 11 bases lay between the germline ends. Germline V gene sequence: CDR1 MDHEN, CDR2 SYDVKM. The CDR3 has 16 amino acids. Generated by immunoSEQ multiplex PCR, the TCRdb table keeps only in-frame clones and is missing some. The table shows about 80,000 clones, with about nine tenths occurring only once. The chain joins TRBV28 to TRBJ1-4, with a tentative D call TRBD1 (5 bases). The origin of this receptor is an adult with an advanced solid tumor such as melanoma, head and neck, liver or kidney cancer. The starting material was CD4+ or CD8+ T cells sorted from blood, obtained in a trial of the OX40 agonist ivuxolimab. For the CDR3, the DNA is TGTGCCAGCAGTTTGCAGGGAGGAGCAACTAATGAAAAACTGTTTTTT. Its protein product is CASSLQGGATNEKLFF. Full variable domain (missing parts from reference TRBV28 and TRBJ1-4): DVKVTQSSRYLVKRTGEKVFLECVQDMDHENMFWYRQDPGLGLRLIYFSYDVKMKEKGDIPEGYSVSREKKERFSLILESASTNQTSMYLCASSLQGGATNEKLFFGSGTQLSVL.